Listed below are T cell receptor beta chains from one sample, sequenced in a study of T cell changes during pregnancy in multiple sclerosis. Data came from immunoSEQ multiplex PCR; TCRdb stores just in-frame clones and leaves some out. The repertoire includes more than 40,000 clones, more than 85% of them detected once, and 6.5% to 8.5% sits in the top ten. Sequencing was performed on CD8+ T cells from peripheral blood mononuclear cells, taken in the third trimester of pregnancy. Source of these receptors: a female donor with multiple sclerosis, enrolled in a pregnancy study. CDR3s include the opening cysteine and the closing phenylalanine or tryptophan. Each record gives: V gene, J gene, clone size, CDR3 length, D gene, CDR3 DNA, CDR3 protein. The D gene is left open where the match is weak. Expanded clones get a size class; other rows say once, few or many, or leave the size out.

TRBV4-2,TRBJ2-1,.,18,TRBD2,TGTGCCAGCAGCCAAGATGGTGGAGCGGGAGTCGCCTACAATGAGCAGTTCTTC,CASSQDGGAGVAYNEQFF
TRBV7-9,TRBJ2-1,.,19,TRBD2,TGTGCCAGCAGCTCACCGACTAGCGGGAGAGTAAGCTCCTACAATGAGCAGTTCTTC,CASSSPTSGRVSSYNEQFF
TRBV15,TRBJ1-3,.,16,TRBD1,TGTGCCACCAGCGGTGGGACAGAGGGATTAGGAAACACCATATATTTT,CATSGGTEGLGNTIYF
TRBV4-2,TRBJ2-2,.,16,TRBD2,TGTGCCAGCAGCCAAGATCTAGCGGGAGAAGTCGGGGAGCTGTTTTTT,CASSQDLAGEVGELFF
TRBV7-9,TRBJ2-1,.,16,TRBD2,TGTGCCAGCCGAGGTTCCAGCGGGGGCAATTACAATGAGCAGTTCTTC,CASRGSSGGNYNEQFF
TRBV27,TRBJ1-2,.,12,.,TGTGCCAGCAGCGCGCAGGGATATGGCTATACCTTC,CASSAQGYGYTF
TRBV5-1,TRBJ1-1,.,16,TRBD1,TGCGCCAGCAGCTTGGAACTACAGGGGTCGGGCACTGAAGCTTTCTTT,CASSLELQGSGTEAFF
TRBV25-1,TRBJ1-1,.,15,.,TGTGCCAGCAGTGTCGGGGGAGGGACCAACACTGAAGCTTTCTTT,CASSVGGGTNTEAFF
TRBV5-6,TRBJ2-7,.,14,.,TGTGCCAGCAGCCTCGAAGGGGTCGCCTACGAGCAGTACTTC,CASSLEGVAYEQYF
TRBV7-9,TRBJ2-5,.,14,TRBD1,TGTGCCAGTACTCCGGGACAGGGGGAAGAGACCCAGTACTTC,CASTPGQGEETQYF
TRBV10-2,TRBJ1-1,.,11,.,TGCGCCAGCCTCTCCGGCACTGAAGCTTTCTTT,CASLSGTEAFF
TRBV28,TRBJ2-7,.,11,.,TGTGCCAGCAGTTTCAGCTACGAGCAGTACTTC,CASSFSYEQYF
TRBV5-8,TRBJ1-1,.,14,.,TGTGCCAGCAGCTATGGGGGGAAGAGCACTGAAGCTTTCTTT,CASSYGGKSTEAFF
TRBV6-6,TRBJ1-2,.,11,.,TGTGCCAGCCAGACAATGGATGGCTACACCTTC,CASQTMDGYTF
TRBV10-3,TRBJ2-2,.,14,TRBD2,TGTGCCATCAAGGAGAGCGGGGACACCGGGGAGCTGTTTTTT,CAIKESGDTGELFF
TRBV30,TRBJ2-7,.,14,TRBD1,TGTGCCTGGAGTGGGGACAGGGGGGTAAACGAGCAGTACTTC,CAWSGDRGVNEQYF
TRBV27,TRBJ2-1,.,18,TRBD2,TGTGCCAGCAGTTCCTTGCTAGCGGGGGGGCAATCCTACAATGAGCAGTTCTTC,CASSSLLAGGQSYNEQFF
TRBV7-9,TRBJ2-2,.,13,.,TGTGCCAGCAGCCACAGTGAGAACGGGGAGCTGTTTTTT,CASSHSENGELFF
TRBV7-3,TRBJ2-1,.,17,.,TGTGCCAGCAGCCGAGGTGGGAGCGGTAGCTCCTACAATGAGCAGTTCTTC,CASSRGGSGSSYNEQFF
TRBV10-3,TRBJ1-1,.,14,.,TGTGCCATCAGTGAGTCTGGGGGGGGCACTGAAGCTTTCTTT,CAISESGGGTEAFF
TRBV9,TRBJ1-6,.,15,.,TGTGCCAGCAGCGTTGGGAGCGTAGAGAATTCACCCCTCCACTTT,CASSVGSVENSPLHF
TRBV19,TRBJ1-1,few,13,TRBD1,TGTGCCAGTAGTACGACAGGGCTCACTGAAGCTTTCTTT,CASSTTGLTEAFF
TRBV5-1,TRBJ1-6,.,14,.,TGCGCCAGCTCTGGGGGCGCGGGTAATTCACCCCTCCACTTT,CASSGGAGNSPLHF
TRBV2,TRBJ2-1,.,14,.,TGTGCCAGCAGTGTTCGAGCGAACTACAATGAGCAGTTCTTC,CASSVRANYNEQFF
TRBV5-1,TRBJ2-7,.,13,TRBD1,TGCGCCAGCAGCTATGACAGGGCCTACGAGCAGTACTTC,CASSYDRAYEQYF
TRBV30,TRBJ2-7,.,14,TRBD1,TGTGCCTGGACCCCAAACGGACAGGCCTACGAGCAGTACTTC,CAWTPNGQAYEQYF
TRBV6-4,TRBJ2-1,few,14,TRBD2,TGTGCCAGCAGTGACAGCGGGGGGGCCAATGAGCAGTTCTTC,CASSDSGGANEQFF
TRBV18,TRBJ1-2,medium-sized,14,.,TGTGCCAGCTCACCCGGACAGCTTAACTATGGCTACACCTTC,CASSPGQLNYGYTF
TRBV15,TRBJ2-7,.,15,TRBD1,TGTGCCACCAGCAGGACACAGGGGGCTGGTGACGAGCAGTACTTC,CATSRTQGAGDEQYF
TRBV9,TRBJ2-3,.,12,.,TGTGCCAGCAGCGTAGGGAGAGATACGCAGTATTTT,CASSVGRDTQYF
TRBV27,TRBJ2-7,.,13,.,TGTGCCAGCAGTTTCGGGGGGCCCCACGAGCAGTACTTC,CASSFGGPHEQYF
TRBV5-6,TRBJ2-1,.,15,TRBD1,TGTGCCAGCAGCCCGGGACAGGGTTTCCACAATGAGCAGTTCTTC,CASSPGQGFHNEQFF
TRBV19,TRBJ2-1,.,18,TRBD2,TGTGCCAGTAGTCCATTATCCCCTACTAGCGGATCCTACAATGAGCAGTTCTTC,CASSPLSPTSGSYNEQFF
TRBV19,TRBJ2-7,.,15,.,TGTGCCAGTAGTATCCAGACGTTCGGCGGTTACGAGCAGTACTTC,CASSIQTFGGYEQYF
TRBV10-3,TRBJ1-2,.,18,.,TGTGCCATCAGTGAGTTAGGAACAGGGAACAGGCCTAACTATGGCTACACCTTC,CAISELGTGNRPNYGYTF
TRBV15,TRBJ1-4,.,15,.,TGTGCCACCAGAGGACGGACATCAACTAATGAAAAACTGTTTTTT,CATRGRTSTNEKLFF
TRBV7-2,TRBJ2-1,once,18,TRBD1,TGTGCCAGCAGCTTAGAGGGGAGTGGGACAGAGTCCTACAATGAGCAGTTCTTC,CASSLEGSGTESYNEQFF
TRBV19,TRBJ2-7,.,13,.,TGTGCCAGTAGTCCAGGATTCTCCTACGAGCAGTACTTC,CASSPGFSYEQYF
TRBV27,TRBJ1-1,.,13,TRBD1,TGTGCCAGCAGGACAGGGGTTTGGACTGAAGCTTTCTTT,CASRTGVWTEAFF
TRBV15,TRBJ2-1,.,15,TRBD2,TGTGCCACCAGCCTAGTCGGGACTAGCATGGATGAGCAGTTCTTC,CATSLVGTSMDEQFF
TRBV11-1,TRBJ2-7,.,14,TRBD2,TGTGCCAGCAGCTCCGGGACTAGCGGATACGAGCAGTACTTC,CASSSGTSGYEQYF
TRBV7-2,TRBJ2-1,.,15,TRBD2,TGTGCCAGCAGCTTTGGGACTAGCGGGGTGTATGAGCAGTTCTTC,CASSFGTSGVYEQFF
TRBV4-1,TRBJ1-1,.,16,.,TGCGCCAGCAGCCAAGCGGGCACAGGCGGTAACACTGAAGCTTTCTTT,CASSQAGTGGNTEAFF
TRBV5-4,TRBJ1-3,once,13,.,TGTGCCAGCAGCTTTGCAGGGGGAAACACCATATATTTT,CASSFAGGNTIYF